The clone carrying this TCR beta chain was counted a single time. Its target is unknown. Unstimulated naive, memory, effector memory and TEMRA subsets from a few donor pairs were sequenced. Sequenced by immunoSEQ multiplex PCR; TCRdb stores in-frame clones only, minus some. The sample yields tens of thousands of clones, less than 90% seen once. This record belongs to a study of siplizumab effects on memory and regulatory T cells. CDR3 length: 16 residues. V lost 4 bases and J 0 bases, leaving 14 bases between the germline ends. The V gene's germline CDR1 is SGHRS and CDR2 YFSETQ. The study, taken as a whole, reports: There appeared to be greater diversity in naive T cells than in memory cells, and naive T cells seemed major contributors to the alloresponse. Roughly 80-97% of proliferating CD4+ or CD8+ clones lacked an assignable naive or memory phenotype.

J is TRBJ2-4 and V is TRBV5-1; unclear D gene. This sequence originates from a human donor in good health. The sequencing input was naive CD8+ T cells sorted from blood. Here the CDR3 DNA reads TGCGCCAGCAGCCTGACCCTCGGCCTAGCCAAAAACATTCAGTACTTC. Translated: CASSLTLGLAKNIQYF.